The 7 T cell receptor beta chains below come from one sample, sequenced in a study of OX40 agonist ivuxolimab in advanced cancers. Produced via immunoSEQ multiplex PCR; TCRdb's table is partial and in-frame only. The table has 45,000 to 60,000 clones, under 90% seen once. The sequences come from CD4+ or CD8+ T cells sorted from blood, collected in a trial of the OX40 agonist ivuxolimab. The receptors derive from an adult with an advanced solid tumor such as melanoma, head and neck, liver or kidney cancer.

The sample holds one count of this clone. The chain joins TRBV27 to TRBJ2-2; weak D call: TRBD2 (5 bases). Germline assignment: CDR1 MNHEY and CDR2 SMNVEV (reference sequence). The CDR3 sequence is 15 residues long. The V end was cut by 6 bases, the J end by 5 bases, with 16 bases between. The CDR3 region is CASSFRPGVTGELFF. CDR3 DNA sequence: TGTGCCAGCAGCTTCCGCCCCGGGGTAACCGGGGAGCTGTTTTTT.

The chain is built from TRBV5-1 and TRBJ2-5; D is ambiguous. The CDR3 is made up of 15 amino acids. Germline CDR1 is SGHRS and CDR2 is YFSETQ. With 0 bases removed from V and 1 base from J, the gap between germline ends came to 10 bases. In nucleotides, the CDR3 is TGCGCCAGCAGCTTGGCGGGCTCCAGCCAAGAGACCCAGTACTTC. Protein product: CASSLAGSSQETQYF.

The chain is built from TRBV19 and TRBJ1-1; no reliable D call. Germline V gives CDR1 LNHDA, CDR2 SQIVND (reference sequence). The CDR3 spans 13 residues. V lost 5 bases and J lost 2, with 9 bases in between. The DNA for the CDR3 is TGTGCCAGTAGTCCCCTGGGAAACACTGAAGCTTTCTTT. It specifies CASSPLGNTEAFF.

The chain employs TRBV19 and TRBJ2-2; D not certain. The CDR3 is made up of 11 amino acids. The germline V gene has CDR1 LNHDA and CDR2 SQIVND (reference sequence). V was shortened by 6 bases and J by 7 bases, with 6 bases between the two germline ends. The CDR3 spells CASRAHGELFF. The CDR3 region has the DNA TGTGCCAGTAGGGCCCACGGGGAGCTGTTTTTT.

This sequence joins TRBV9 and TRBJ2-7; D might be TRBD1 (5 bases). Trimming cost V 0 bases and J 2 bases, with 12 bases left between them. The germline V gene encodes CDR1 SGDLS and CDR2 YYNGEE. The CDR3 is 15 residues long. CDR3 loop: CASSVEHRPPYEQYF. The CDR3 nucleotides are TGTGCCAGCAGCGTAGAACACAGGCCGCCCTACGAGCAGTACTTC.

The chain carries TRBV27 and TRBJ2-5; 7 positions agree with TRBD1. Germline loops: CDR1 MNHEY, CDR2 SMNVEV (reference sequence). J lost 4 bases, V lost 4 bases, and 9 bases had no gene match. The CDR3 length is 15 residues. The CDR3: CASSSENRGLETQYF. The CDR3 DNA is TGTGCCAGCAGTTCGGAAAACAGGGGCTTAGAGACCCAGTACTTC.

The chain links TRBV18 to TRBJ2-4; D is perhaps TRBD2 (5 bases). V lost 0 bases to trimming and J lost 2 bases, with 11 bases between them. Germline V lookup: CDR1 KGHSH, CDR2 LQKENI. This CDR3 has 16 amino acids. The CDR3 loop reads CASSPPSSGTKNIQYF. The CDR3 nucleotides read TGTGCCAGCTCACCACCGAGTTCCGGGACCAAAAACATTCAGTACTTC.